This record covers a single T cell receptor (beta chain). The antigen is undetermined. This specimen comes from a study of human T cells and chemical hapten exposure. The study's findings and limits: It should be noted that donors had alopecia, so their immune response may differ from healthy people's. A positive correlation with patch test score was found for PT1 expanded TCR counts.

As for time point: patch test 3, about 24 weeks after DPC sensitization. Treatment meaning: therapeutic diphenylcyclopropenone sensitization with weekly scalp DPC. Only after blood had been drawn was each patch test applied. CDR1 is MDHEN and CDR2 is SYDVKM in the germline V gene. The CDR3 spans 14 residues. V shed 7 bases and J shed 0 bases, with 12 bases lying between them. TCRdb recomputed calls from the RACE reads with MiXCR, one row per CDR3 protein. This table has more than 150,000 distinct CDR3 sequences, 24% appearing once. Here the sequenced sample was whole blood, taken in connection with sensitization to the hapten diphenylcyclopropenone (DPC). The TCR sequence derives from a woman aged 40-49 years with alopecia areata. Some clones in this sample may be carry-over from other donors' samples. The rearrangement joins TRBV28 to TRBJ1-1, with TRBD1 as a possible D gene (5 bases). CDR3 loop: CASTWGGLNTEAFF. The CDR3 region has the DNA TGTGCCAGCACCTGGGGGGGTCTGAACACTGAAGCTTTCTTT.